The T cell receptor beta chain under discussion was sequenced for a study of CD8 T cells in ankylosing spondylitis. Whole-study findings and limits: Typical of ankylosing spondylitis blood, it appeared, was a TCR beta motif of roughly eight highly homologous variants. Clones linked to disease, bearing a CD8+ phenotype, were relatively rare in peripheral blood. Earlier literature documents some of the motif variants in reactive arthritis synovial fluid and blood. Clones linked to disease were reported to show significant enrichment in matched ankylosing spondylitis synovial fluid.

The table lists this clonotype with many counts. The antigen is not known. TCRdb re-analysed the 5' RACE reads in MiXCR, keeping a single row per CDR3 protein. The table has around 490,000 distinct CDR3 sequences, approximately 5.3% seen once; the top ten hold around 3.5%. This CDR3 is 14 amino acids long. The V and J ends lost 0 bases and 6 bases, in that order; junction bases with no gene match: 1. Germline CDR1 and CDR2: SGDLS and YYNGEE. The chain has TRBV9 and TRBJ2-3, with TRBD2 matching 10 bases. The specimen was blood, either unsorted or a sorted T cell fraction (not recorded which). This TCR derives from a male donor with ankylosing spondylitis. The CDR3 sequence is CASSVGSGRDTQYF. CDR3 sequence (DNA): TGTGCCAGCAGCGTAGGTAGCGGGAGGGATACGCAGTATTTT. The full variable domain, completed using reference TRBV9 and TRBJ2-3, is DSGVTQTPKHLITATGQRVTLRCSPRSGDLSVYWYQQSLDQGLQFLIQYYNGEERAKGNILERFSAQQFPDLHSELNLSSLELGDSALYFCASSVGSGRDTQYFGPGTRLTVL.